This TCR beta chain was profiled in a study of T cells after yellow fever vaccination. TCRdb re-derived calls from the 5' RACE reads in MiXCR, one entry per CDR3 protein. The sample gives 300,000 to 400,000 distinct CDR3 sequences, over 5% of which show up once; approximately 15% is in the top ten. CDR1 and CDR2 (germline): LGHNA, YSLEER. The V segment lost 3 bases and the J segment 1 base; nucleotides outside the gene matches: 7. The CDR3 has 17 amino acids. The specimen was PBMCs, collected 5 days after the yellow fever booster vaccination. The chain uses TRBV4-3 and TRBJ2-2; 8 positions agree with TRBD1. The source is a man aged 25 to 40 who received the YFV17D yellow fever vaccine. The DNA of the CDR3 is TGCGCCAGCAGCCAGTCTGGGGACAGGATGAACACCGGGGAGCTGTTTTTT. This sequence encodes CASSQSGDRMNTGELFF.